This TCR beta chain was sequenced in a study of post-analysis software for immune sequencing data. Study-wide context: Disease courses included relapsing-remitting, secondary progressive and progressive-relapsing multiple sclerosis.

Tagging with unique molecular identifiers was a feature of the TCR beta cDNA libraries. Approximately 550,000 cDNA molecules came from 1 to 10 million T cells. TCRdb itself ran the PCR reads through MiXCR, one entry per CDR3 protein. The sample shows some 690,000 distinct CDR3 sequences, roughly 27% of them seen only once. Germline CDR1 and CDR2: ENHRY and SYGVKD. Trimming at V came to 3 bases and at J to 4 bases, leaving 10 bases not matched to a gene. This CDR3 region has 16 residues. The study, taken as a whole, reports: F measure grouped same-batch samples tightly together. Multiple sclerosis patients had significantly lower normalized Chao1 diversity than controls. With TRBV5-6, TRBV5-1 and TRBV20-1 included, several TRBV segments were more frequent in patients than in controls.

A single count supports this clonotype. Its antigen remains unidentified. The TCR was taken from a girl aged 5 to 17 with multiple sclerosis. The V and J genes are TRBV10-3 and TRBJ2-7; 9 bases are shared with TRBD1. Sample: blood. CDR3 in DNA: TGTGCCATCAGTGACCCACCCGACAGGGGGTCTTACGAGCAGTACTTC. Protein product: CAISDPPDRGSYEQYF.